Shown below are 17 T cell receptor beta chains from a single sample sequenced in a study of cytomegalovirus exposure and HLA in healthy donors. PCR was performed using 60 Vbeta and 13 Jbeta primers. The table came from immunoSEQ multiplex PCR; TCRdb's copy has only in-frame clones and leaves some out. The profile shows approximately 160,000 clones, around 80% of them singletons. Sequencing was performed on PBMCs. The receptors were gathered from a man under 40 in good health and CMV-seropositive.

This rearrangement joins TRBV7-2 to TRBJ1-1; D unclear. CDR3 length: 13 residues. V was pared by 3 bases and J by 1 base, with 6 bases between. Germline V gives CDR1 SGHTA, CDR2 FQGNSA. The CDR3 DNA follows: TGTGCCAGCAGCTTTCCGGGGAACACTGAAGCTTTCTTT. Translation: CASSFPGNTEAFF.

The chain joins TRBV28 to TRBJ1-2; D possibly corresponds to TRBD1 (6 bases). The CDR3 contains 12 residues. Between the trimmed V and J ends, which lost 6 bases and 4 bases, there was a span of 9 bases. Germline CDR1 and CDR2: MDHEN and SYDVKM. CDR3 loop: CASSTGLYGYTF. The CDR3 nucleotides are TGTGCCAGCAGCACAGGGCTCTATGGCTACACCTTC.

V gene TRBV19 combines with J gene TRBJ2-5; 14 positions match TRBD2. This CDR3 comprises 16 residues. Germline trimming cut 4 bases from V and 1 base from J; bases unmatched to any gene: 2. Germline-derived CDR1 and CDR2 are LNHDA and SQIVND (reference sequence). The CDR3 loop is CASSRGLAGAQETQYF. The CDR3 region has the DNA TGTGCCAGTAGTAGGGGACTAGCGGGGGCCCAAGAGACCCAGTACTTC.

This clone showed up just a few times. This sequence joins TRBV4-3 and TRBJ1-2; TRBD1 aligns across 10 bases. V shed 0 bases, J shed 3 bases, and the junction held 4 bases outside the gene matches. This CDR3 spans 16 amino acids. Per germline, CDR1 LGHNA and CDR2 YSLEER. CDR3 sequence: CASSQDEGQGYYGYTF. CDR3 nucleotides: TGCGCCAGCAGCCAAGATGAGGGACAGGGGTACTATGGCTACACCTTC.

The J gene is TRBJ2-1, the V gene TRBV4-3, with unresolved D. CDR1 is LGHNA, CDR2 YSLEER, per germline. The CDR3 spans 15 residues. Trimming left V 1 base short and J 2 bases short, with 9 bases between. CDR3: CASSQVGGTYNEQFF. CDR3 sequence (DNA): TGCGCCAGCAGCCAAGTTGGCGGAACCTACAATGAGCAGTTCTTC.

J is TRBJ2-1 and V is TRBV15; TRBD2 agrees at 8 bases. From germline, CDR1 is LNHNV and CDR2 YYDKDF (reference sequence). The junction had 13 bases not matched to a gene; V was cut back by 1 base and J by 8 bases. This CDR3 is built from 17 residues. The chain's CDR3 is CATSRGSGERENDEQFF. The CDR3 DNA reads as TGTGCCACCAGCAGAGGGTCGGGGGAGCGGGAGAATGATGAGCAGTTCTTC.

This sequence joins TRBV7-3 and TRBJ2-3, with 9 bases identical to TRBD2. The V and J ends lost 5 bases and 2 bases, in that order; junction bases with no gene match: 5. CDR3 length: 15 amino acids. From germline, CDR1 is SGHTA and CDR2 FQGTGA. The CDR3 nucleotides read TGTGCCAGCAGCCTTAGCGGGAGTGACACAGATACGCAGTATTTT. Translation: CASSLSGSDTDTQYF.

In its sample, this clone was seen a few times. The chain carries TRBV9 and TRBJ2-1; tentatively, D is TRBD2 (6 bases). V gave up 0 bases and J gave up 0 bases, with 10 bases separating them. The CDR3 covers 16 residues. The germline V gene encodes CDR1 SGDLS and CDR2 YYNGEE. CDR3 sequence: CASSVAGTRSYNEQFF. The CDR3 region has the DNA TGTGCCAGCAGCGTAGCAGGGACTCGCTCCTACAATGAGCAGTTCTTC.

This chain connects TRBV6-1 to TRBJ2-2; 10 positions match TRBD2. Germline assignment: CDR1 MNHNS and CDR2 SASEGT. Trimming cost V 7 bases and J 2 bases; bases outside gene matches: 4. The CDR3 length is 15 residues. CDR3 in amino acids: CASNQRGGNTGELFF. Written as DNA, the CDR3 is TGTGCCAGCAATCAGCGGGGGGGTAACACCGGGGAGCTGTTTTTT.

This clone was picked up a small number of times. J is TRBJ2-7 and V is TRBV5-6, with 8 positions matching TRBD1. The CDR3 has 14 residues. CDR1 is SGHDT, CDR2 YYEEEE, per germline. Trimming at V came to 0 bases and at J to 3 bases, leaving 2 bases not matched to a gene. The chain's CDR3 is CASSLGQGNYEQYF. The CDR3, as DNA: TGTGCCAGCAGCTTGGGACAGGGGAACTACGAGCAGTACTTC.

This chain joins TRBV11-3 and TRBJ1-1; D is unclear. There are 12 residues in the CDR3. Germline CDR1 and CDR2: SGHNT and YENEEA. Trimming left V 7 bases short and J 8 bases short, with 14 bases between. The CDR3 here is CASTTTGGEAFF. CDR3 nucleotides: TGTGCCAGCACTACTACGGGAGGGGAAGCTTTCTTT.

This chain connects TRBV7-2 to TRBJ1-5, with 7 bases aligning to TRBD1. CDR1 SGHTA and CDR2 FQGNSA come from the germline V gene. The CDR3 sequence is 14 residues long. The J segment lost 4 bases and the V segment lost 2 bases, leaving 2 bases of the junction unmatched. Here the CDR3 reads CASSLRTGNQPQHF. The CDR3 DNA reads as TGTGCCAGCAGCTTAAGGACAGGAAATCAGCCCCAGCATTTT. The complete variable domain, with remaining parts taken from reference TRBV7-2 and TRBJ1-5, reads GAGVSQSPSNKVTEKGKDVELRCDPISGHTALYWYRQSLGQGLEFLIYFQGNSAPDKSGLPSDRFSAERTGGSVSTLTIQRTQQEDSAVYLCASSLRTGNQPQHFGDGTRLSIL.

In its sample, this clone was seen a few times. The rearrangement joins TRBV6-5 to TRBJ1-1, with D tentatively TRBD1 (6 bases). CDR1 and CDR2 from the germline V gene are MNHEY and SVGAGI. The CDR3 contains 14 residues. With 2 bases removed from V and 0 bases from J, the gap between germline ends came to 7 bases. In DNA, the CDR3 is TGTGCCAGCAGTTACGGACAGCTGAACACTGAAGCTTTCTTT. Its translation: CASSYGQLNTEAFF.

The CDR3 bases are TGTGCCAGCAGCCATCCGGACAGCCACCTAATGAACACTGAAGCTTTCTTT. It yields the protein CASSHPDSHLMNTEAFF. The chain couples TRBV7-2 to TRBJ1-1, with TRBD1 as a possible D gene (6 bases). The CDR3 is 17 residues long. Trimming took off 5 bases at V and 0 bases at J, with 19 bases between the two ends. The germline V gene encodes CDR1 SGHTA and CDR2 FQGNSA. Supplemented by reference TRBV7-2 and TRBJ1-1, the full variable domain reads GAGVSQSPSNKVTEKGKDVELRCDPISGHTALYWYRQSLGQGLEFLIYFQGNSAPDKSGLPSDRFSAERTGGSVSTLTIQRTQQEDSAVYLCASSHPDSHLMNTEAFFGQGTRLTVV.

The sample holds a few counts of this clone. The CDR3, as DNA: TGTGCCAGCAGACGACAGGTCTTCGATTCACCCCTCCACTTT. It yields the protein CASRRQVFDSPLHF. The chain uses TRBV28 and TRBJ1-6; D may be TRBD1 (6 bases). Trimming pared 6 bases from V and 8 bases from J, leaving 14 bases between. The CDR3 totals 14 residues. CDR1 MDHEN and CDR2 SYDVKM come from the germline V gene.

This chain uses TRBV14 with TRBJ1-2; D gene ambiguous. Germline V CDR1 and CDR2: SGHDN, FVKESK. This CDR3 is built from 15 residues. Trimming cost V 1 base and J 6 bases, with 15 bases left between them. The CDR3 region has the DNA TGTGCCAGCAGCCAAGTAGATATTCCTATTGATGGCTACACCTTC. Amino acid sequence: CASSQVDIPIDGYTF.

This clone has more than one count but fewer than ten. The chain employs TRBV4-2 and TRBJ2-1; 9 bases are a match to TRBD2. In germline, CDR1 is LGHNA, CDR2 YNFKEQ. The CDR3 consists of 14 residues. With 5 bases clipped from V and 6 bases from J, the junction kept 5 bases outside the gene matches. The CDR3 loop reads CASSSLAGTNEQFF. DNA for the CDR3: TGTGCCAGCAGCTCGCTAGCGGGGACCAATGAGCAGTTCTTC.